This T cell receptor beta chain was recorded in a study of Graves' ophthalmopathy and Graves' hyperthyroidism. The CDR3 spans 14 residues. Germline lookup yields CDR1 ENHRY and CDR2 SYGVKD. TCR beta CDR3 amplification used RNA transcripts. A first-round RT-PCR used HTBI primers, followed by a second-round multiplex PCR. One entry per CDR3 protein, called by TCRdb with MiXCR from the multiplex PCR reads. This sample has hundreds of thousands of distinct CDR3 sequences, with roughly 40% found just once. A word on this clonotype: What it binds is not known. The junction differs from germline at one of its ends, possibly a read error.

Study-wide results and caveats: Both a roughly 64% sensitivity and an approximately 72% specificity characterized the model's predictions of ophthalmopathy progression. A 13-signature model separated ophthalmopathy from stable hyperthyroidism, around 88% sensitivity, about 81% specificity.

The sample comprised peripheral blood. The gene calls are TRBV10-3 and TRBJ1-1; D not resolved. This receptor was taken from an adult man with Graves' ophthalmopathy. CDR3 bases: TGTGCCAGCAGTTTCGACATACGGTGGACTGAAGCTTTCTTT. As protein: CASSFDIRWTEAFF.